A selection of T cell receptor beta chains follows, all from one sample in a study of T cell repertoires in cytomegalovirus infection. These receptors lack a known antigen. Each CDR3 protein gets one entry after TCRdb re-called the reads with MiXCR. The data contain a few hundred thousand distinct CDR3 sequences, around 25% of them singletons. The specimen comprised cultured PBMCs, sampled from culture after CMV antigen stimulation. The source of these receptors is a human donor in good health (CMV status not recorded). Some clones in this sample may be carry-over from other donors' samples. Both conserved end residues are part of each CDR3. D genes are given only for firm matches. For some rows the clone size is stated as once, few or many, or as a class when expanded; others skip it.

TGTGCCAGCACCGACAGCGGCTCCTACGAGCAGTACTTC CASTDSGSYEQYF - TRBJ2-7 - TRBV28
TGCGCCAGCAGTGAAATGGGGAGGGCCCTCTCCTACGAGCAGTACTTC CASSEMGRALSYEQYF TRBD2 TRBJ2-7 - TRBV4-1
TGTGCCAGCAGTCCTCTGGAAACCGGGGAGCTGTTTTTT CASSPLETGELFF - TRBJ2-2 many TRBV6-1
TGTGCCAGCAGCCAAGGTCGAGGCACTGAAGCTTTCTTT CASSQGRGTEAFF - TRBJ1-1 few TRBV12-3/TRBV12-4
TGTGCCAGCAGCCCGGGACGCTCTGGAAACACCATATATTTT CASSPGRSGNTIYF - TRBJ1-3 few TRBV9
TGCGCCAGCAGCCAAGATTCCGGGACTAGCGGGAGGCCCGATGAGCAGTTCTTC CASSQDSGTSGRPDEQFF TRBD2 TRBJ2-1 - TRBV4-3
TGTGCCAGCAACGCGGGTGGCAATCAGCCCCAGCATTTT CASNAGGNQPQHF - TRBJ1-5 - TRBV2
TGTGCCAGCAGCCCTAAGCGGGAGTCTACAGATACGCAGTATTTT CASSPKRESTDTQYF TRBD2 TRBJ2-3 many TRBV7-8
TGTGCCAGCGTGGCGGGAGGCACAGATACGCAGTATTTT CASVAGGTDTQYF TRBD2 TRBJ2-3 few TRBV27
TGTGCCAGCAGCTTGGCCGGGCCGATGGGGGGATCACCCCTCCACTTT CASSLAGPMGGSPLHF - TRBJ1-6 - TRBV5-6
TGTGCCAGCAGCGATTTTCGCGGCCCAGGGAAGGGTGAAGCTTTCTTT CASSDFRGPGKGEAFF - TRBJ1-1 - TRBV5-4
TGTGCCAGCAGTTACGAGGGCCCGATGGGCAATCAGCCCCAGCATTTT CASSYEGPMGNQPQHF - TRBJ1-5 - TRBV6-5
TGTGCCATCAATGCGGGAGTCATCATAGATACGCAGTATTTT CAINAGVIIDTQYF TRBD2 TRBJ2-3 few TRBV10-3
TGTGCCAGCAGACCCCCAGATCAGGGTACGCAGTACTTC CASRPPDQGTQYF - TRBJ2-7 few TRBV28
TGTGCCAGCTCACCGATCGGACTAGCGGGAGTAGTGAGCACAGATACGCAGTATTTT CASSPIGLAGVVSTDTQYF TRBD2 TRBJ2-3 few TRBV18
TGCAGCGTTTCTGACGGGGCTGAGCAGTTCTTC CSVSDGAEQFF - TRBJ2-1 few TRBV29-1
TGCAGTGCTCCCAGGGAGCTAGCGGGAGGGCGGAGCACAGATACGCAGTATTTT CSAPRELAGGRSTDTQYF TRBD2 TRBJ2-3 few TRBV20-1
TGTGCCAGCAGGCCCGGACTGAGCTCCTACGAGCAGTACTTC CASRPGLSSYEQYF - TRBJ2-7 - TRBV12-3/TRBV12-4
TGTGCCAGCAGCTTATACGGGCCCGGGGAGCTGTTTTTT CASSLYGPGELFF - TRBJ2-2 - TRBV11-2
TGTGCCAGTAGTATGATCAGGAACACTGAAGCTTTCTTT CASSMIRNTEAFF - TRBJ1-1 few TRBV19